This TCR beta chain was identified in a study of T cell responses to AZD1222 COVID-19 vaccine. The study's findings and limits: Baseline seropositives among AZD1222 recipients totaled only five or six. Of spike-specific TCRs, nearly half reportedly target regions left unmutated in variants. The donor cohort was predominantly white British with a female majority, and clonal diversity may have been underestimated.

V was clipped by 7 bases and J by 4 bases; unmatched bases: 9. Germline assignment: CDR1 MNHNY and CDR2 SVGAGI (reference sequence). This CDR3 comprises 14 residues. Repertoires were generated with immunoSEQ multiplex PCR, while TCRdb's copy carries only in-frame clones and drops some. Of roughly 150,000 clones listed, around nine tenths were seen once; the top ten hold over 8.5%. This clone came up once. Its antigen is as yet unknown. This receptor was obtained from an adult who received the AZD1222 COVID-19 vaccine. J is TRBJ1-1 and V is TRBV6-6; 7 nucleotides agree with TRBD1. Specimen: peripheral blood, collected 28 days after the second AZD1222 dose. The CDR3 is CASTPAGGGTEAFF. The CDR3 coding sequence is TGTGCCAGCACCCCCGCAGGGGGGGGCACTGAAGCTTTCTTT.